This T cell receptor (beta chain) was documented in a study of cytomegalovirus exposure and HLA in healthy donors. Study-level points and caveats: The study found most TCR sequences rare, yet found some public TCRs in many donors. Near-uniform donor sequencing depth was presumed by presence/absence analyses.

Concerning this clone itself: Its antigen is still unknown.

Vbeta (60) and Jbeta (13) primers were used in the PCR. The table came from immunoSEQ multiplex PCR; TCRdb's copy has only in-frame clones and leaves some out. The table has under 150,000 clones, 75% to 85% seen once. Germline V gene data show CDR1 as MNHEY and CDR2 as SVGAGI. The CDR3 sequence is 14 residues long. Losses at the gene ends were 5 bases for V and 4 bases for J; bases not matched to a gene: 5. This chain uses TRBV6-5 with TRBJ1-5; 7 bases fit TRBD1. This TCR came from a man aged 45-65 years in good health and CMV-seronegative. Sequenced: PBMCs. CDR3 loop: CASSKRGRNQPQHF. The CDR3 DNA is TGTGCCAGCAGTAAGAGGGGGCGGAATCAGCCCCAGCATTTT.